These 24 T cell receptor beta chains were sequenced from one sample in a study of blood T cell repertoires in COVID-19. Profiling relied on immunoSEQ multiplex PCR, and the TCRdb table lists in-frame clones only, not all of them. Among 280,000 or so clones, approximately 83% were seen once, and the ten largest hold roughly 9.4%. Sequenced material: peripheral blood. The source is a woman between 50 and 59 years old who had recovered from COVID-19.

The chain uses TRBV6-5 and TRBJ1-6, with a tentative D call TRBD1 (6 bases). From germline, CDR1 is MNHEY and CDR2 SVGAGI. The CDR3 covers 13 residues. Trimming stripped 5 bases from V and 8 bases from J, with 10 bases between. The CDR3 bases are TGTGCCAGCAGTCAGGGGTTAGATTCACCCCTCCACTTT. This gives the protein CASSQGLDSPLHF.

About this clone itself: Other DNA sequences in this sample translate to the same CDR3. This sequence joins TRBV9 and TRBJ2-3; no firm D call. The CDR3 spans 13 residues. Germline V CDR1 and CDR2: SGDLS, YYNGEE. Between the trimmed V and J ends, which lost 0 bases and 2 bases, there was a span of 4 bases. The CDR3 loop reads CASSVAYTDTQYF. The DNA of the CDR3 is TGTGCCAGCAGCGTAGCTTACACAGATACGCAGTATTTT.

The V and J genes are TRBV5-6 and TRBJ1-1, with a tentative D call TRBD1 (6 bases). The CDR3 loop spans 14 amino acids. CDR1 SGHDT and CDR2 YYEEEE come from the germline V gene. Trimming took 0 bases from V and 12 from J, leaving 18 bases between them. CDR3 in DNA: TGTGCCAGCAGCTTGGGGCAGGGGTCCCCCATTCCTTTCTTT. Translating it yields CASSLGQGSPIPFF. Full variable domain (rest looked up from reference TRBV5-6 and TRBJ1-1): DAGVTQSPTHLIKTRGQQVTLRCSPKSGHDTVSWYQQALGQGPQFIFQYYEEEERQRGNFPDRFSGHQFPNYSSELNVNALLLGDSALYLCASSLGQGSPIPFFGQGTRLTVV.

The chain links TRBV19 to TRBJ1-2, with D possibly being TRBD1 (5 bases). In germline, CDR1 is LNHDA, CDR2 SQIVND (reference sequence). The CDR3 has 13 residues. Trimming took off 2 bases at V and 8 bases at J, with 12 bases between the two ends. The CDR3 DNA reads TGTGCCAGTAGTATATCCCAGGGAGGCGGCTACACCTTC. Translated: CASSISQGGGYTF.

This clone has just one count. The CDR3 bases are TGTGCCAGCAGCGTAGATGGGACAGGGGTCGGCTACACCTTC. Its translation: CASSVDGTGVGYTF. The chain links TRBV11-1 to TRBJ1-2; 10 positions agree with TRBD1. J gave up 8 bases and V 5 bases, and 8 bases lay outside the gene matches. The CDR3 is made up of 14 amino acids. Germline lookup yields CDR1 SGHAT and CDR2 FQDESV (reference sequence). The full variable domain, in which reference TRBV11-1 and TRBJ1-2 provide the parts outside the CDR3, is EAEVAQSPRYKITEKSQAVAFWCDPISGHATLYWYRQILGQGPELLVQFQDESVVDDSQLPKDRFSAERLKGVDSTLKIQPAELGDSAMYLCASSVDGTGVGYTFGSGTRLTVV.

The CDR3 nucleotides read TGTGCCAGCAGGCGGGACAGGTTCGGTCTCAGGCAGCCCCAGCATTTT. It yields the protein CASRRDRFGLRQPQHF. This chain joins TRBV28 and TRBJ1-5; TRBD1 agrees at 8 bases. CDR3 size: 16 residues. V gave up 6 bases and J gave up 7 bases; unmatched junction bases: 14. Germline V CDR1 and CDR2: MDHEN, SYDVKM.

V usage is TRBV14 and J usage is TRBJ2-5; D might be TRBD2 (6 bases). CDR3 length: 17 residues. Trimming cost V 3 bases and J 5 bases, with 22 bases left between them. Germline V gene sequence: CDR1 SGHDN, CDR2 FVKESK. For the CDR3, the DNA is TGTGCCAGCAGCCAGAGGGGAGCGGGTTGGAGTTCGGAGACCCAGTACTTC. Translated, it gives CASSQRGAGWSSETQYF.

The chain couples TRBV11-3 to TRBJ2-4; TRBD1 is a possible D gene (6 bases). Trimming removed 5 bases at V and 0 bases at J, with 14 bases between. This CDR3 region has 16 residues. Germline V CDR1 and CDR2: SGHNT, YENEEA. As DNA, the CDR3 is TGTGCCAGCAGCCCTGGGACACTAGAAGCCAAAAACATTCAGTACTTC. This sequence encodes CASSPGTLEAKNIQYF.

The chain employs TRBV30 and TRBJ1-6; TRBD1 matches at 7 bases. Per the germline V gene, CDR1 is GTSNPN and CDR2 is SVGIG (reference sequence). The CDR3 is 15 amino acids. J gave up 7 bases and V 2 bases, and 8 bases lay outside the gene matches. The CDR3 loop is CAWSKGGAGNSPLHF. CDR3 bases: TGTGCCTGGAGTAAAGGGGGCGCGGGGAATTCACCCCTCCACTTT.

The chain joins TRBV12-5 to TRBJ2-7; no firm D call. V was shortened by 3 bases and J by 0 bases, with 6 bases between the two germline ends. Germline CDR1 and CDR2: LGHNT and FRNRAP. CDR3 size: 13 residues. CDR3 region: CASGFPRSYEQYF. For the CDR3, the DNA is TGTGCTAGTGGTTTTCCCCGCTCCTACGAGCAGTACTTC.

This chain uses TRBV2 with TRBJ1-4; 8 bases fit TRBD1. The CDR3 is 14 residues long. V shed 6 bases and J 6 bases; nucleotides not matched to a gene: 6. Germline values: CDR1 SNHLY, CDR2 FYNNEI. In DNA, the CDR3 is TGTGCCAGCAGAGACAGGGGCCCTTATGAAAAACTGTTTTTT. Protein sequence: CASRDRGPYEKLFF.

This chain connects TRBV30 to TRBJ1-6, with D uncertain. V dropped 3 bases and J dropped 9 bases, with 12 bases sitting between them. There are 13 residues in the CDR3. The germline CDR1 and CDR2 sequences are GTSNPN and SVGIG (reference sequence). This CDR3 reads CAWSGREVSPLHF. CDR3 DNA: TGTGCCTGGAGCGGAAGGGAGGTTTCACCCCTCCACTTT. The full variable domain, rest sourced from reference TRBV30 and TRBJ1-6, is SQTIHQWPATLVQPVGSPLSLECTVEGTSNPNLYWYRQAAGRGLQLLFYSVGIGQISSEVPQNLSASRPQDRQFILSSKKLLLSDSGFYLCAWSGREVSPLHFGNGTRLTVT.

This clone appeared a single time. The chain combines TRBV28 with TRBJ1-2, with 10 bases lining up with TRBD1. The ends lost 6 bases at V and 6 bases at J; junction bases unmatched: 4. This CDR3 spans 13 amino acids. CDR1 is MDHEN and CDR2 is SYDVKM in the germline V gene. CDR3 bases: TGTGCCAGCAGGATCGGACAGGGGGATGGCTACACCTTC. Its translation: CASRIGQGDGYTF.

The table lists this clone with a count of one. The J gene is TRBJ2-7, the V gene TRBV5-1; 7 bases map to TRBD2. CDR1 SGHRS and CDR2 YFSETQ come from the germline V gene. With 1 base clipped from V and 5 bases from J, the junction kept 6 bases outside the gene matches. CDR3 length: 14 amino acids. This CDR3 is CASSLREGQDEQYF. The CDR3 DNA follows: TGCGCCAGCAGCTTGAGGGAGGGTCAGGACGAGCAGTACTTC.

This clone was counted between two and nine times. This chain joins TRBV18 and TRBJ2-3; 12 bases line up with TRBD2. Germline V lookup: CDR1 KGHSH, CDR2 LQKENI. V gave up 0 bases and J gave up 4 bases; unmatched junction bases: 2. The CDR3 extends over 16 amino acids. For the CDR3, the DNA is TGTGCCAGCTCACCACCCGGACTAGCGGGGCCAGATACGCAGTATTTT. Amino acids: CASSPPGLAGPDTQYF.

Comments on this clone: This specimen includes other DNA sequences encoding the same CDR3. The chain joins TRBV28 to TRBJ2-6; D is uncertain. The CDR3 runs to 15 residues. Trimming took 1 base from V and 0 from J, leaving 4 bases between them. The germline V gene encodes CDR1 MDHEN and CDR2 SYDVKM. CDR3 DNA: TGTGCCAGCAGTTTATCGGGCTCTGGGGCCAACGTCCTGACTTTC. Its translation is CASSLSGSGANVLTF. Using reference TRBV28 and TRBJ2-6 for the parts outside the CDR3, the full variable domain is DVKVTQSSRYLVKRTGEKVFLECVQDMDHENMFWYRQDPGLGLRLIYFSYDVKMKEKGDIPEGYSVSREKKERFSLILESASTNQTSMYLCASSLSGSGANVLTFGAGSRLTVL.

V is TRBV27 and J is TRBJ1-4; 10 bases agree with TRBD1. This CDR3 contains 14 residues. Germline CDR1 reads MNHEY; CDR2 reads SMNVEV (reference sequence). Trimming at V came to 6 bases and at J to 4 bases, leaving 2 bases not matched to a gene. CDR3 nucleotide sequence: TGTGCCAGCAGCAGGGACAGGGGTAATGAAAAACTGTTTTTT. It translates to CASSRDRGNEKLFF. Full variable domain (rest looked up from reference TRBV27 and TRBJ1-4): EAQVTQNPRYLITVTGKKLTVTCSQNMNHEYMSWYRQDPGLGLRQIYYSMNVEVTDKGDVPEGYKVSRKEKRNFPLILESPSPNQTSLYFCASSRDRGNEKLFFGSGTQLSVL.

The rearrangement links TRBV4-3 to TRBJ2-7, with D uncertain. With 1 base removed from V and 6 bases from J, the gap between germline ends came to 22 bases. This CDR3 is 17 amino acids long. Germline-derived CDR1 and CDR2 are LGHNA and YSLEER. The CDR3 DNA is TGCGCCAGCAGCCAAGGCTCCGACATTCACCCCCTGTGCGAGCAGTACTTC. Translation gives CASSQGSDIHPLCEQYF.

This chain connects TRBV28 to TRBJ2-7; 7 nucleotides line up with TRBD1. The length of the CDR3 is 15 residues. Germline V gene data show CDR1 as MDHEN and CDR2 as SYDVKM. The trim removed 3 bases at V and 2 bases at J, leaving 7 bases unmatched. CDR3 sequence reads: CASSFRTGGAYEQYF. The CDR3 DNA is TGTGCCAGCAGTTTTCGGACAGGTGGTGCCTACGAGCAGTACTTC.

This clone has just one count. This chain uses TRBV28 with TRBJ1-2, with D unresolved. The CDR3 is 13 amino acids. Germline assignment: CDR1 MDHEN and CDR2 SYDVKM. The V gene lost 2 bases and the J gene lost 8 bases, with 12 bases spanning the gap. The CDR3 bases are TGTGCCAGCAGTTTAATCCGAAGCGGCGGCTACACCTTC. Translation gives CASSLIRSGGYTF.

This clone has a handful of counts. The V gene is TRBV11-3, the J gene TRBJ1-1; D is uncertain. Germline assignment: CDR1 SGHNT and CDR2 YENEEA. The CDR3 totals 13 residues. V was trimmed by 1 base and J by 3 bases, leaving 6 bases between them. CDR3 amino acids: CASSLGRDTEAFF. The CDR3 nucleotides are TGTGCCAGCAGCTTAGGGAGGGACACTGAAGCTTTCTTT. Looking up the rest from reference TRBV11-3 and TRBJ1-1 gives the full variable domain: EAGVVQSPRYKIIEKKQPVAFWCNPISGHNTLYWYLQNLGQGPELLIRYENEEAVDDSQLPKDRFSAERLKGVDSTLKIQPAELGDSAVYLCASSLGRDTEAFFGQGTRLTVV.

In this sample, this clone turned up once. The rearrangement uses TRBV18 and TRBJ2-3; D not resolved. This CDR3 spans 12 amino acids. CDR1 is KGHSH and CDR2 is LQKENI in the germline V gene. V dropped 5 bases and J dropped 2 bases, with 5 bases sitting between them. CDR3 nucleotide sequence: TGTGCCAGCTCAACAAACACAGATACGCAGTATTTT. Its translation is CASSTNTDTQYF.

This clone has at least ten counts. The chain carries TRBV18 and TRBJ1-5, with D possibly TRBD1 on 5 matching bases. The CDR3 is 15 residues long. Germline V gene sequence: CDR1 KGHSH, CDR2 LQKENI. Trimming cost V 4 bases and J 3 bases, with 13 bases left between them. CDR3 in amino acids: CASSLAGRDNQPQHF. As DNA, the CDR3 is TGTGCCAGCTCACTAGCGGGACGGGACAATCAGCCCCAGCATTTT.

This sequence joins TRBV7-3 and TRBJ1-2, with D possibly being TRBD1 (5 bases). V lost 7 bases to trimming and J lost 8 bases, with 20 bases between them. Germline CDR1 reads SGHTA; CDR2 reads FQGTGA. The CDR3 runs 14 residues. CDR3 residues: CASTKSPGGGGYTF. The CDR3 DNA reads as TGTGCCAGCACCAAATCCCCGGGGGGGGGAGGCTACACCTTC.